Each of the 10 T cell receptor beta chains below was sequenced from the same sample in a study of shared clonotypes between healthy human individuals. Assay: immunoSEQ multiplex PCR; the TCRdb copy retains only in-frame clones and omits some. The sample has about a million clones; roughly 80% are singletons. The sequenced sample consisted of memory CD4+ T cells from PBMCs. Noted subset: CD45RA-negative fraction. The receptors were gathered from a man aged 18 to 29 in good health. Some clones in this sample may be carry-over from other donors' samples.

The V gene is TRBV7-9, the J gene TRBJ2-3; D uncertain. Trimming pared 1 base from V and 1 base from J, leaving 6 bases between. The CDR3 has 14 amino acids. Looked up from germline, CDR1 is SEHNR and CDR2 is FQNEAQ (reference sequence). The CDR3 here is CASSLVAGTDTQYF. For the CDR3, the DNA is TGTGCCAGCAGCTTAGTTGCGGGCACAGATACGCAGTATTTT.

The genes are TRBV6-6 and TRBJ2-7; 8 nucleotides align to TRBD2. V lost 2 bases to trimming and J lost 3 bases; unmatched junction nucleotides: 6. The CDR3 consists of 15 residues. Germline lookup yields CDR1 MNHNY and CDR2 SVGAGI (reference sequence). CDR3 residues: CASSYGFTSGYEQYF. CDR3 DNA sequence: TGTGCCAGCAGTTACGGGTTTACTAGCGGCTACGAGCAGTACTTC.

This clone has a count of ten or more. The rearrangement joins TRBV19 to TRBJ2-7, with D unclear. The CDR3 is made up of 13 amino acids. Germline CDR1 LNHDA, CDR2 SQIVND (reference sequence). V dropped 3 bases and J dropped 3 bases, with 9 bases sitting between them. This CDR3 reads CASSIGYHYEQYF. CDR3 DNA sequence: TGTGCCAGTAGTATCGGGTACCACTACGAGCAGTACTTC.

There are a few counts of this clone. This sequence joins TRBV2 and TRBJ2-5, with 7 bases lining up with TRBD1. There are 13 residues in the CDR3. V gave up 7 bases and J gave up 5 bases; unmatched junction bases: 7. In germline, CDR1 is SNHLY, CDR2 FYNNEI. The DNA of the CDR3 is TGTGCCAGCAACAGAAACAGGGGCGAGACCCAGTACTTC. Protein: CASNRNRGETQYF.

This rearrangement joins TRBV10-3 to TRBJ2-7; 7 nucleotides agree with TRBD1. Germline-derived CDR1 and CDR2 are ENHRY and SYGVKD. J was trimmed by 5 bases and V by 3 bases; bases with no gene match: 10. The CDR3 runs to 15 residues. The CDR3 DNA reads as TGTGCCATCAGTGAATCAAGGGGGCGCGCCAACGAGCAGTACTTC. It is translated as CAISESRGRANEQYF.

This clone was observed a few times. The chain couples TRBV7-9 to TRBJ2-3; D perhaps matches TRBD1 (5 bases). Germline CDR1 is SEHNR and CDR2 is FQNEAQ (reference sequence). V was shortened by 1 base and J by 6 bases, with 14 bases between the two germline ends. This CDR3 contains 15 residues. The CDR3 DNA reads TGTGCCAGCAGCTTAGTCTCCCTCAAGGGGGATACGCAGTATTTT. Translating it yields CASSLVSLKGDTQYF.

The gene calls are TRBV6-1 and TRBJ2-1, with D possibly called TRBD1 or TRBD2 (7 bases each). Germline CDR1 reads MNHNS; CDR2 reads SASEGT. Trimming cost V 10 bases and J 4 bases, with 17 bases left between them. The CDR3 is made up of 14 amino acids. CDR3 nucleotides: TGTGCCACCCAGGGGGGGCCATCTTACAATGAGCAGTTCTTC. This codes for CATQGGPSYNEQFF.

The V and J genes are TRBV9 and TRBJ2-3; 9 nucleotides line up with TRBD2. CDR1 is SGDLS and CDR2 is YYNGEE in the germline V gene. CDR3 length: 14 residues. V dropped 0 bases and J dropped 7; count of bases not matched to a gene: 3. The CDR3 DNA is TGTGCCAGCAGCGTAGATACTAGCGGGCATACGCAGTATTTT. Residues: CASSVDTSGHTQYF.

This rearrangement joins TRBV19 to TRBJ1-5; TRBD1 might be the D (5 bases). V lost 2 bases and J lost 2, with 16 bases in between. The CDR3 runs 17 residues. CDR1 and CDR2 (germline): LNHDA, SQIVND (reference sequence). In DNA, the CDR3 is TGTGCCAGTAGTATAATCGGGGGTTGGAACGGCAATCAGCCCCAGCATTTT. It translates to CASSIIGGWNGNQPQHF.

Of note for this clone: The sample has other DNA sequences that encode this CDR3 too. V gene TRBV7-3 combines with J gene TRBJ2-2; 8 bases line up with TRBD1. The junction had 6 bases not matched to a gene; V was cut back by 4 bases and J by 2 bases. Germline V gene data show CDR1 as SGHTA and CDR2 as FQGTGA. This CDR3 is built from 16 residues. In DNA, the CDR3 is TGTGCCAGCAGCTGGCAGGGGGCGATAAACACCGGGGAGCTGTTTTTT. Amino acid sequence: CASSWQGAINTGELFF. Filled out from reference TRBV7-3 and TRBJ2-2, the complete variable domain reads GAGVSQTPSNKVTEKGKYVELRCDPISGHTALYWYRQSLGQGPEFLIYFQGTGAADDSGLPNDRFFAVRPEGSVSTLKIQRTERGDSAVYLCASSWQGAINTGELFFGEGSRLTVL.